This TCR beta chain originates from a study of shared clonotypes between healthy human individuals. Study-wide results and limits: The generation probabilities recorded for non-shared clonotypes fell below those of clonotypes shared by all four donors. Naive CD4 clonotypes were shared across a handful of donors at around 5.4%.

The study drew its donors from healthy HIV-negative adults without recent acute infections or vaccinations. Tens of thousands of T cell genomes (around 200 ng DNA) went into each sorted-subset replicate. Sequencing was performed with immunoSEQ multiplex PCR; in TCRdb, only in-frame clones are kept and a portion is missing. The sample lists about 2.5 million clones, just under 95% occurring once. A word on this clone: Its antigen is not identified.

The CDR3 sequence is 16 residues long. CDR1 and CDR2 (germline): SGHRS, YFSETQ. V dropped 2 bases and J dropped 2 bases, with 13 bases sitting between them. This TCR was recovered from a man between 18 and 29 years old in good health. Some clones in this sample may be carry-over from other donors' samples. The sequenced sample consisted of naive CD4+ T cells from PBMCs. Subset meaning: CD45RA+ positively selected. The chain links TRBV5-1 to TRBJ2-2; perhaps TRBD1 as D (8 bases). This CDR3 reads CASSLAGQDNTGELFF. The CDR3 bases are TGCGCCAGCAGCTTAGCGGGACAGGACAACACCGGGGAGCTGTTTTTT.